These 5 T cell receptor beta chains came from one sample sequenced in a study of OX40 agonist ivuxolimab in advanced cancers. Repertoires were generated with immunoSEQ multiplex PCR, while TCRdb's copy carries only in-frame clones and drops some. The sample lists about 80,000 clones, over 75% occurring once. The specimen comprised CD4+ or CD8+ T cells sorted from blood, sampled in a trial of the OX40 agonist ivuxolimab. The receptors come from an adult with an advanced solid tumor such as melanoma, head and neck, liver or kidney cancer.

The chain uses TRBV7-2 and TRBJ2-1; 15 nucleotides agree with TRBD2. The ends lost 3 bases at V and 6 bases at J; junction bases unmatched: 6. The CDR3 covers 17 residues. Germline lookup yields CDR1 SGHTA and CDR2 FQGNSA. For the CDR3, the DNA is TGTGCCAGCAGCTTCCAAATGGGACTAGCGGGGGGCAATGAGCAGTTCTTC. Residues: CASSFQMGLAGGNEQFF.

This sequence joins TRBV9 and TRBJ2-7; tentative D call: TRBD2 (5 bases). The CDR3 is made up of 13 amino acids. Germline values: CDR1 SGDLS, CDR2 YYNGEE. V was cut by 0 bases and J by 9 bases, with 13 bases left in between. The CDR3 nucleotides are TGTGCCAGCAGCGTAGATGAGGGCGTCGGGCAGTACTTC. Its translation is CASSVDEGVGQYF.

The rearrangement joins TRBV7-8 to TRBJ1-2; TRBD1 might be the D (5 bases). The CDR3 covers 15 residues. CDR1 and CDR2 from the germline V gene are SGHVS and FQNEAQ. Trimming pared 2 bases from V and 8 bases from J, leaving 18 bases between. The CDR3 nucleotides are TGTGCCAGCAGCTTAACCCCTGCCCAGGGATCCGGCTACACCTTC. This translates into CASSLTPAQGSGYTF. The whole variable domain, filled in from reference TRBV7-8 and TRBJ1-2, reads GAGVSQSPRYKVAKRGQDVALRCDPISGHVSLFWYQQALGQGPEFLTYFQNEAQLDKSGLPSDRFFAERPEGSVSTLKIQRTQQEDSAVYLCASSLTPAQGSGYTFGSGTRLTVV.

This chain joins TRBV6-5 and TRBJ1-5, with D perhaps TRBD1 (5 bases). Per the germline V gene, CDR1 is MNHEY and CDR2 is SVGAGI. This CDR3 has 14 amino acids. The V end lost 2 bases, the J end lost 7 bases, and 12 bases lay between the germline ends. CDR3 protein: CASSYLGEGQPQHF. CDR3 sequence (DNA): TGTGCCAGCAGTTACCTGGGGGAGGGCCAGCCCCAGCATTTT.

CDR3 coding DNA: TGTGCCACACGACAGCTCATACCGAGCTCCTACGAGCAGTACTTC. Its translation is CATRQLIPSSYEQYF. This chain uses TRBV6-1 with TRBJ2-7; the D gene is possibly TRBD1 (5 bases). Trimming cost V 10 bases and J 0 bases, with 19 bases left between them. The CDR3 length is 15 residues. The germline gives CDR1 MNHNS, CDR2 SASEGT.